A single sample is the source of the 10 T cell receptor beta chains below, sequenced in a study of cytomegalovirus exposure and HLA in healthy donors (dated by TCRdb to about 2017). To prepare the library, the immunoSEQ multiplex PCR assay was applied. For the multiplex PCR, a mixture combining 60 forward primers for TCR Vbeta segments and 13 reverse primers for TCR Jbeta segments was used. TCRdb mirrors the immuneACCESS table, restricted to in-frame sequences. Some clones are absent from its copies; in checked studies, under half trace to an unresolved V gene, and the reason for the others is unknown. This sample lists 210,000 or so clones; over 75% were detected once. About 1.2% of the sample rests with the top ten. The sample consisted of PBMCs. The receptor set was obtained from a human donor in good health.

The J gene is TRBJ2-3, the V gene TRBV6-5; D ambiguous. The V end was cut by 5 bases, the J end by 4 bases, with 13 bases between. Germline V gene sequence: CDR1 MNHEY, CDR2 SVGAGI. CDR3 size: 14 residues. CDR3 amino acids: CASSEGHSPDTQYF. In DNA, the CDR3 is TGTGCCAGCAGTGAAGGTCATAGCCCAGATACGCAGTATTTT.

The rearrangement links TRBV19 to TRBJ2-1; TRBD2 matches at 10 bases. The germline V gene encodes CDR1 LNHDA and CDR2 SQIVND (reference sequence). This CDR3 is 18 amino acids long. The trim removed 1 base at V and 4 bases at J, leaving 10 bases unmatched. This CDR3 reads CASSIGASGSWFYNEQFF. The CDR3 DNA reads as TGTGCCAGTAGTATAGGTGCTAGCGGGAGTTGGTTTTACAATGAGCAGTTCTTC.

The chain links TRBV19 to TRBJ1-5, with 7 nucleotides matching TRBD1. After removal of 4 bases from V and 5 bases from J, the junction contained 8 bases not matched to a gene. This CDR3 spans 15 amino acids. Germline CDR1 and CDR2: LNHDA and SQIVND (reference sequence). The CDR3 DNA is TGTGCCAGTAGTACCCGACAGGGAGACTATCAGCCCCAGCATTTT. This encodes CASSTRQGDYQPQHF.

This clone was observed a handful of times. The rearrangement uses TRBV5-8 and TRBJ2-1, with a weak D call TRBD2 (6 bases). CDR3 length: 11 residues. Germline CDR1 reads SGHTS; CDR2 reads YDEGEE. V was cut by 3 bases and J by 12 bases, with 10 bases left in between. The CDR3 region is CASSWGTSQFF. For the CDR3, the DNA is TGTGCCAGCAGCTGGGGGACTTCGCAGTTCTTC.

The chain employs TRBV29-1 and TRBJ1-2; 9 bases are a match to TRBD1. The germline gives CDR1 SQVTM, CDR2 ANQGSEA. The junction had 6 bases not matched to a gene; V was cut back by 2 bases and J by 5 bases. The CDR3 covers 14 residues. The CDR3 protein is CSVEWTGVGYGYTF. CDR3 sequence (DNA): TGCAGCGTTGAATGGACAGGGGTGGGGTATGGCTACACCTTC. Full variable domain (remainder filled in from reference TRBV29-1 and TRBJ1-2): SAVISQKPSRDICQRGTSLTIQCQVDSQVTMMFWYRQQPGQSLTLIATANQGSEATYESGFVIDKFPISRPNLTFSTLTVSNMSPEDSSIYLCSVEWTGVGYGYTFGSGTRLTVV.

This chain joins TRBV2 and TRBJ2-2; D gene ambiguous. Germline assignment: CDR1 SNHLY and CDR2 FYNNEI. Between the trimmed V and J ends, which lost 4 bases and 5 bases, there was a span of 11 bases. This CDR3 has 14 amino acids. CDR3 nucleotide sequence: TGTGCCAGCAGTGTTTTAGTGGTTACCGGGGAGCTGTTTTTT. This encodes CASSVLVVTGELFF.

The chain recombines TRBV9 with TRBJ2-1; weak D call: TRBD2 (6 bases). The V gene's germline CDR1 is SGDLS and CDR2 YYNGEE. V was shortened by 2 bases and J by 4 bases, with 13 bases between the two germline ends. The CDR3 loop spans 15 amino acids. DNA of the CDR3: TGTGCCAGCAGCGTGAGCGGGCTCCCTTACAATGAGCAGTTCTTC. It encodes CASSVSGLPYNEQFF.

V gene TRBV2 combines with J gene TRBJ2-1, with 10 bases fitting TRBD2. The CDR3 loop spans 15 amino acids. CDR1 is SNHLY and CDR2 is FYNNEI in the germline V gene. V gave up 6 bases and J gave up 5 bases; unmatched junction bases: 7. CDR3 nucleotides: TGTGCCAGCAGGAGACTAGCGGGTCTAGACAATGAGCAGTTCTTC. It encodes CASRRLAGLDNEQFF. The whole variable domain, filled in from reference TRBV2 and TRBJ2-1, reads EPEVTQTPSHQVTQMGQEVILRCVPISNHLYFYWYRQILGQKVEFLVSFYNNEISEKSEIFDDQFSVERPDGSNFTLKIRSTKLEDSAMYFCASRRLAGLDNEQFFGPGTRLTVL.

CDR3 nucleotides: TGCAGCGTTGAAGGGCTAGCGGGCAATGAGCAGTTCTTC. This gives the protein CSVEGLAGNEQFF. The rearrangement links TRBV29-1 to TRBJ2-1; 8 positions agree with TRBD2. V lost 1 base to trimming and J lost 6 bases; unmatched junction nucleotides: 2. The CDR3 is made up of 13 amino acids. Germline CDR1 is SQVTM and CDR2 is ANQGSEA.

This clone appeared once. This chain connects TRBV7-2 to TRBJ2-1; D might be TRBD2 (7 bases). This CDR3 is 15 amino acids long. The V and J ends lost 5 bases and 0 bases respectively, with 11 bases between them. Per the germline V gene, CDR1 is SGHTA and CDR2 is FQGNSA. The CDR3 region is CASSGGAGSYNEQFF. The CDR3 coding sequence is TGTGCCAGCAGCGGGGGGGCGGGCTCCTACAATGAGCAGTTCTTC.